This TCR beta chain was sequenced during a study of blood T cell repertoires in COVID-19. For the study at large: Specimens from acute and convalescent COVID-19 originated in the United States, Italy and Spain. T cells, B-cell-depleted T cells, or PBMCs supplied cDNA or gDNA.

This CDR3 has 13 residues. V shed 4 bases and J shed 7 bases, with 15 bases lying between them. The germline V gene has CDR1 SGHNT and CDR2 YYREEE (reference sequence). TCRdb's copy holds only in-frame clones and misses some; the assay was immunoSEQ multiplex PCR. The repertoire holds 45,000 to 50,000 clones, with over 65% as singletons. This TCR derives from an older woman with acute or convalescent COVID-19. Source material: peripheral blood. This chain connects TRBV5-4 to TRBJ2-7; D perhaps matches TRBD2 (7 bases). In DNA form, the CDR3 reads TGTGCCAGCAGCCTCCGGGGGGCGGAGGAGCAGTACTTC. Protein: CASSLRGAEEQYF.